The 18 T cell receptor beta chains given below trace back to one sample, sequenced in a study of ipilimumab plus nivolumab after autologous stem cell transplantation. Method: immunoSEQ multiplex PCR; TCRdb's copy keeps in-frame clones and lacks some. This table has some 2,100 clones, 60% to 80% appearing once. The sequencing here drew on PBMCs, taken in a trial of ipilimumab plus nivolumab as post-transplant consolidation. Receptors were obtained from a male donor with multiple myeloma.

The chain is built from TRBV18 and TRBJ1-1; the D is unclear. The CDR3 loop spans 17 amino acids. CDR1 and CDR2 from the germline V gene are KGHSH and LQKENI. V lost 2 bases to trimming and J lost 0 bases, with 16 bases between them. The CDR3 sequence is CASSPSPPGRLNTEAFF. The CDR3 region has the DNA TGTGCCAGCTCACCAAGCCCCCCCGGGAGGTTGAACACTGAAGCTTTCTTT.

J is TRBJ2-5 and V is TRBV10-2; 10 bases agree with TRBD2. Trimming cost V 5 bases and J 1 base; bases outside gene matches: 1. Germline CDR1 and CDR2: WSHSY and SAAADI. CDR3 length: 14 residues. CDR3 protein: CASSRLAGQETQYF. CDR3 bases: TGCGCCAGCAGTCGACTAGCGGGCCAAGAGACCCAGTACTTC.

The chain is built from TRBV19 and TRBJ2-5; D perhaps matches TRBD2 (6 bases). This CDR3 contains 13 residues. Germline V gives CDR1 LNHDA, CDR2 SQIVND (reference sequence). V was clipped by 4 bases and J by 2 bases, with 8 bases between them. CDR3 nucleotides: TGTGCCAGTAGTAGCGGGGCTCAAGAGACCCAGTACTTC. Translation: CASSSGAQETQYF.

The genes are TRBV9 and TRBJ2-3; D possibly corresponds to TRBD2 (6 bases). The CDR3 loop spans 16 amino acids. V was trimmed by 0 bases and J by 2 bases, leaving 13 bases between them. In germline, CDR1 is SGDLS, CDR2 YYNGEE. CDR3 amino acids: CASSVVAASLTDTQYF. The DNA for the CDR3 is TGTGCCAGCAGCGTAGTAGCGGCCTCTCTCACAGATACGCAGTATTTT.

The CDR3 nucleotides are TGTGCCAGCAGTTACTCGACGGGGAACACTGAAGCTTTCTTT. It encodes CASSYSTGNTEAFF. V usage is TRBV6-5 and J usage is TRBJ1-1, with D uncertain. Trimming took 0 bases from V and 1 from J, leaving 6 bases between them. The CDR3 is 14 amino acids. CDR1 is MNHEY and CDR2 is SVGAGI in the germline V gene.

Of note for this clone: A junction end diverges from the germline sequence, so it may reflect a read error. The V and J genes are TRBV19 and TRBJ1-2; 12 bases match TRBD1. CDR1 is LNHDA and CDR2 is SQIVND in the germline V gene (reference sequence). CDR3 length: 14 amino acids. The CDR3: CASSKTGTGGAESF. The CDR3, as DNA: TGTGCCAGTAGTAAGACCGGGACAGGGGGCGCCGAAAGCTTC.

The chain recombines TRBV29-1 with TRBJ1-2; tentative D call: TRBD1 (5 bases). Germline CDR1 and CDR2: SQVTM and ANQGSEA. Deletions cut 1 base from V and 0 bases from J, with 18 bases between. The CDR3 consists of 17 residues. The CDR3 bases are TGCAGCGTTGAAGGATGGGGAGAGGACAAACCTAACTATGGCTACACCTTC. Protein sequence: CSVEGWGEDKPNYGYTF.

This sequence joins TRBV28 and TRBJ2-6; perhaps TRBD1 as D (6 bases). This CDR3 spans 17 amino acids. Trimming pared 3 bases from V and 0 bases from J, leaving 12 bases between. Germline lookup yields CDR1 MDHEN and CDR2 SYDVKM. The CDR3 nucleotides are TGTGCCAGCAGTTTTTTAGGGGGAAGCTCTGGGGCCAACGTCCTGACTTTC. This translates into CASSFLGGSSGANVLTF.

This clone is termed medium-sized (0.01 to 0.1%). The chain recombines TRBV6-1 with TRBJ1-5; 12 bases are shared with TRBD1. CDR1 and CDR2 from the germline V gene are MNHNS and SASEGT. Trimming cost V 4 bases and J 10 bases; bases outside gene matches: 11. This CDR3 spans 16 amino acids. The CDR3 DNA follows: TGTGCCAGCAGTGCCCGGGACAGGGGGCTTAATGCTCCCCAGCATTTT. It is translated as CASSARDRGLNAPQHF.

This chain uses TRBV5-5 with TRBJ1-5, with unresolved D. The CDR3 contains 17 residues. CDR1 is SGHKS and CDR2 is YYEKEE in the germline V gene (reference sequence). Trimming took off 4 bases at V and 2 bases at J, with 19 bases between the two ends. The CDR3 sequence: CASSPLPSPGGNQPQHF. CDR3 nucleotides: TGTGCCAGCAGCCCCCTTCCATCGCCCGGGGGCAATCAGCCCCAGCATTTT.

The chain couples TRBV18 to TRBJ2-1; tentatively, D is TRBD2 (6 bases). From germline, CDR1 is KGHSH and CDR2 LQKENI. Trimming shortened V by 3 bases and J by 4 bases, and 7 bases separated the two germline ends. This CDR3 comprises 13 residues. CDR3 sequence reads: CASSPGLYNEQFF. DNA for the CDR3: TGTGCCAGCTCACCGGGACTTTACAATGAGCAGTTCTTC.

The chain couples TRBV30 to TRBJ1-1, with unresolved D. V lost 1 base and J 6 bases, leaving 6 bases between the germline ends. The germline CDR1 and CDR2 sequences are GTSNPN and SVGIG (reference sequence). CDR3 size: 11 residues. The CDR3 DNA sequence: TGTGCCTGGAGTGGAGAGGCTGAAGCTTTCTTT. It specifies CAWSGEAEAFF.

The gene calls are TRBV11-2 and TRBJ2-1, with a tentative D call TRBD2 (5 bases). This CDR3 spans 15 amino acids. The V end was cut by 5 bases, the J end by 0 bases, with 11 bases between. CDR1 and CDR2 from the germline V gene are SGHAT and FQNNGV. As DNA, the CDR3 is TGTGCCAGCAGCACCGGGGTGGTCTCCTACAATGAGCAGTTCTTC. This gives the protein CASSTGVVSYNEQFF.

This chain uses TRBV7-6 with TRBJ2-5, with 10 bases matching TRBD2. The CDR3 is 17 residues long. CDR1 and CDR2 (germline): SGHVS, FNYEAQ. Germline trimming cut 0 bases from V and 4 bases from J; bases unmatched to any gene: 8. The CDR3 sequence is CASSLALRTSGTETQYF. As DNA, the CDR3 is TGTGCCAGCAGCTTAGCTTTACGGACTAGCGGTACAGAGACCCAGTACTTC.

The chain couples TRBV29-1 to TRBJ2-7; 12 nucleotides line up with TRBD2. The junction had 5 bases not matched to a gene; V was cut back by 6 bases and J by 2 bases. Germline V gene data show CDR1 as SQVTM and CDR2 as ANQGSEA. The CDR3 totals 14 residues. The CDR3 nucleotides read TGCAGCGTGGCTCTAGCGGGAGGGCCCTACGAGCAGTACTTC. It yields the protein CSVALAGGPYEQYF.

The V and J genes are TRBV2 and TRBJ1-1; D is uncertain. The CDR3 loop spans 14 amino acids. In germline, CDR1 is SNHLY, CDR2 FYNNEI. Trimming pared 5 bases from V and 5 bases from J, leaving 15 bases between. The CDR3 region is CASSTFGRETEAFF. CDR3 sequence (DNA): TGTGCCAGCAGTACGTTCGGCCGAGAGACTGAAGCTTTCTTT.

V is TRBV7-9 and J is TRBJ1-1; D is undetermined. Trimming stripped 3 bases from V and 0 bases from J, with 8 bases between. CDR3 length: 14 residues. Germline V gene data show CDR1 as SEHNR and CDR2 as FQNEAQ (reference sequence). The CDR3 DNA reads TGTGCCAGCAGCTTGAGCAGATTGAACACTGAAGCTTTCTTT. It codes for CASSLSRLNTEAFF.

In this sample, this clone turned up a few times. This sequence joins TRBV4-3 and TRBJ2-7, with D maybe TRBD1 (5 bases). Trimming took 0 bases from V and 2 from J, leaving 8 bases between them. Looked up from germline, CDR1 is LGHNA and CDR2 is YSLEER. CDR3 length: 14 amino acids. The CDR3 coding sequence is TGCGCCAGCAGCCAAGACAAGGGGACCTACGAGCAGTACTTC. It codes for CASSQDKGTYEQYF.